This is a list of T cell receptor beta chains from one sample in a study of Ad26.COV2.S vaccination and SARS-CoV-2 variants. The assay was immunoSEQ multiplex PCR, and TCRdb's table has in-frame clones only and misses some. The sample lists some 450,000 clones; less than 95% were seen once. Here the sequenced sample was peripheral blood, taken in a trial of Ad26.COV2.S vaccine versus placebo. The receptor source for this set is a person between 18 and 60 years old who received the Ad26.COV2.S COVID-19 vaccine or a placebo. CDR3s include the opening cysteine and the closing phenylalanine or tryptophan. D genes are given only for firm matches. Clone size is stated in some rows and not others, as once, few, many or a class when expanded.

size	length	J	V	D	CDR3	DNA
-	15	TRBJ1-5	TRBV28	TRBD1	CASRKGQATYQPQHF	TGTGCCAGCAGGAAAGGACAGGCCACTTATCAGCCCCAGCATTTT
-	13	TRBJ1-1	TRBV27	TRBD1	CASTGQKNTEAFF	TGTGCCAGCACGGGACAGAAGAACACTGAAGCTTTCTTT
-	15	TRBJ2-5	TRBV4-1	-	CASSQDRLAWETQYF	TGCGCCAGCAGCCAAGATCGGCTAGCGTGGGAGACCCAGTACTTC
once	15	TRBJ1-5	TRBV5-5	-	CASSLGPGLNQPQHF	TGTGCCAGCAGCTTGGGTCCGGGATTAAATCAGCCCCAGCATTTT
-	11	TRBJ1-1	TRBV4-3	-	CASSQGTEAFF	TGCGCCAGCAGCCAAGGGACTGAAGCTTTCTTT
-	13	TRBJ2-3	TRBV27	-	CASKEFNTDTQYF	TGTGCCAGCAAGGAGTTCAACACAGATACGCAGTATTTT
-	14	TRBJ2-1	TRBV18	-	CASSRSTDPSEQFF	TGTGCCAGCTCACGATCCACAGACCCCTCCGAGCAGTTCTTC
-	13	TRBJ2-1	TRBV6-2/TRBV6-3	-	CASSYAVNNEQFF	TGTGCCAGCAGTTACGCTGTAAACAATGAGCAGTTCTTC
-	18	TRBJ2-7	TRBV11-2	-	CASSPLFQTAPLSYEQYF	TGTGCCAGCAGCCCCCTTTTTCAGACGGCGCCTTTATCCTACGAGCAGTACTTC
-	19	TRBJ2-4	TRBV2	-	CASSEQPGGGYRAKNIQYF	TGTGCCAGCAGTGAACAACCGGGAGGGGGCTACAGGGCCAAAAACATTCAGTACTTC
-	13	TRBJ1-4	TRBV28	-	CASMEALNEKLFF	TGTGCCAGCATGGAAGCACTTAATGAAAAACTGTTTTTT
-	15	TRBJ2-5	TRBV13	-	CASSQGNREKETQYF	TGTGCCAGCAGCCAGGGGAACAGGGAAAAAGAGACCCAGTACTTC
-	14	TRBJ2-3	TRBV30	-	CAWRPGTRTDTQYF	TGTGCCTGGAGACCGGGGACACGCACAGATACGCAGTATTTT
-	11	TRBJ1-2	TRBV29-1	-	CSVERRDGYTF	TGCAGCGTTGAGAGGAGAGATGGCTACACCTTC
-	16	TRBJ1-1	TRBV19	-	CASSIRGGGMNTEAFF	TGTGCCAGTAGTATTCGGGGCGGCGGTATGAACACTGAAGCTTTCTTT
-	11	TRBJ2-1	TRBV18	-	CASSLLNEQFF	TGTGCCAGCTCACTTTTAAATGAGCAGTTCTTC
once	13	TRBJ2-7	TRBV11-3	-	CASSFRGRYEQYF	TGTGCCAGCAGCTTCCGGGGGCGGTACGAGCAGTACTTC
-	14	TRBJ2-7	TRBV11-2	-	CASSLDGPPYEQYF	TGTGCCAGCAGCTTAGATGGGCCCCCCTACGAGCAGTACTTC
-	14	TRBJ1-3	TRBV30	TRBD1	CAWSRQGSGNTIYF	TGTGCCTGGAGTCGACAGGGCTCTGGAAACACCATATATTTT
-	14	TRBJ2-1	TRBV10-3	-	CAIRQGTSYNEQFF	TGTGCCATCAGACAGGGGACTAGCTACAATGAGCAGTTCTTC
-	12	TRBJ2-2	TRBV9	-	CASSVGTGELFF	TGTGCCAGCAGCGTAGGCACCGGGGAGCTGTTTTTT
-	15	TRBJ2-7	TRBV5-1	TRBD2	CASSPGGASSYEQYF	TGCGCCAGCAGCCCGGGAGGCGCCTCCTCCTACGAGCAGTACTTC
-	14	TRBJ2-7	TRBV9	-	CASSPDGGTYEQYF	TGTGCCAGCAGCCCGGACGGGGGAACCTACGAGCAGTACTTC
-	13	TRBJ1-5	TRBV29-1	-	CSVRPTGDQPQHF	TGCAGCGTTAGGCCTACCGGTGATCAGCCCCAGCATTTT
-	16	TRBJ2-1	TRBV5-1	TRBD2	CASSLVSSGRVYEQFF	TGCGCCAGCAGCTTGGTTTCTAGCGGGAGGGTATATGAGCAGTTCTTC
-	14	TRBJ2-5	TRBV5-1	-	CASSEWGAKETQYF	TGCGCCAGCAGTGAATGGGGGGCGAAGGAGACCCAGTACTTC
-	23	TRBJ2-3	TRBV27	-	CASSRFWARAEMGAPLVVDTQYF	TGTGCCAGCAGTCGGTTTTGGGCCAGGGCTGAAATGGGAGCCCCCCTAGTGGTTGATACGCAGTATTTT
-	14	TRBJ2-5	TRBV10-3	TRBD1	CAISGDRHQETQYF	TGTGCCATCAGTGGGGACAGGCACCAAGAGACCCAGTACTTC
-	13	TRBJ2-3	TRBV28	TRBD1	CATTGGSTDTQYF	TGTGCGACGACAGGGGGCAGCACAGATACGCAGTATTTT
-	17	TRBJ2-2	TRBV7-9	TRBD1	CASSLKYDRANTGELFF	TGTGCCAGCAGCTTAAAGTATGACAGGGCGAACACCGGGGAGCTGTTTTTT
-	15	TRBJ2-6	TRBV9	-	CASTVDSTGANVLTF	TGTGCCAGCACCGTAGATAGTACTGGGGCCAACGTCCTGACTTTC
-	12	TRBJ2-1	TRBV29-1	-	CSVAGPNNEQFF	TGCAGCGTTGCTGGTCCGAACAATGAGCAGTTCTTC
-	13	TRBJ2-1	TRBV18	-	CASSLTGKDEQFF	TGTGCCAGCTCCCTAACGGGGAAGGATGAGCAGTTCTTC
-	17	TRBJ2-1	TRBV24-1	-	CATSDPLVGVTYNEQFF	TGTGCCACCAGTGATCCCCTGGTGGGGGTAACCTACAATGAGCAGTTCTTC
-	17	TRBJ2-6	TRBV5-1	TRBD1	CASSPGQGSSGANVLTF	TGCGCCAGCAGTCCGGGACAGGGGAGCTCTGGGGCCAACGTCCTGACTTTC
-	16	TRBJ2-1	TRBV7-2	TRBD2	CASSGAGGRSYNEQFF	TGTGCCAGCAGCGGAGCGGGAGGCCGCTCCTACAATGAGCAGTTCTTC
-	15	TRBJ1-2	TRBV5-6	-	CASSVGGGSNYGYTF	TGTGCCAGCAGCGTTGGGGGCGGATCTAACTATGGCTACACCTTC
-	15	TRBJ2-1	TRBV5-6	-	CASSFIGVGYNEQFF	TGTGCCAGCAGCTTTATCGGAGTGGGGTACAATGAGCAGTTCTTC
-	17	TRBJ2-5	TRBV28	TRBD2	CASSLGGFDGRQETQYF	TGTGCCAGCAGTTTGGGGGGGTTCGACGGGAGGCAGGAGACCCAGTACTTC
-	15	TRBJ1-2	TRBV5-1	-	CASSLSTLKNYGYTF	TGCGCCAGCAGCTTAAGCACGTTGAAAAACTATGGCTACACCTTC
-	12	TRBJ2-7	TRBV2	TRBD1	CASTDRGGEQYF	TGTGCCAGCACGGACAGGGGCGGCGAGCAGTACTTC
-	14	TRBJ1-1	TRBV7-2	TRBD1	CASSWKTGTAGAFF	TGTGCCAGCAGTTGGAAAACCGGGACAGCGGGAGCTTTCTTT
-	15	TRBJ2-1	TRBV4-3	TRBD2	CASSQEGLGANEQFF	TGCGCCAGCAGCCAAGAGGGACTAGGGGCCAATGAGCAGTTCTTC
-	16	TRBJ2-7	TRBV19	TRBD1	CASSNIRDRGSYEQYF	TGTGCCAGTAGTAACATCCGGGACAGGGGTTCCTACGAGCAGTACTTC
-	17	TRBJ2-1	TRBV7-8	TRBD1	CASSLVAGQGVMNEQFF	TGTGCCAGCAGCTTAGTAGCGGGACAGGGGGTTATGAATGAGCAGTTCTTC
-	14	TRBJ2-5	TRBV7-3	TRBD2	CASSLNAGEETQYF	TGTGCCAGCAGCTTAAACGCGGGAGAAGAGACCCAGTACTTC
-	14	TRBJ2-7	TRBV3-1/TRBV3-2	TRBD2	CASSLLAGPYEQYF	TGTGCCAGCAGCCTCCTAGCGGGGCCCTACGAGCAGTACTTC
-	17	TRBJ2-3	TRBV24-1	-	CATSDLGDGPRPDTQYF	TGTGCCACCAGTGATTTGGGGGACGGGCCAAGGCCAGATACGCAGTATTTT
-	10	TRBJ2-3	TRBV20-1	-	CSARFKAQYF	TGCAGTGCTAGGTTCAAAGCGCAGTATTTT
once	14	TRBJ2-3	TRBV5-4	-	CASSWRQATDTQYF	TGTGCCAGCAGCTGGCGGCAAGCCACAGATACGCAGTATTTT